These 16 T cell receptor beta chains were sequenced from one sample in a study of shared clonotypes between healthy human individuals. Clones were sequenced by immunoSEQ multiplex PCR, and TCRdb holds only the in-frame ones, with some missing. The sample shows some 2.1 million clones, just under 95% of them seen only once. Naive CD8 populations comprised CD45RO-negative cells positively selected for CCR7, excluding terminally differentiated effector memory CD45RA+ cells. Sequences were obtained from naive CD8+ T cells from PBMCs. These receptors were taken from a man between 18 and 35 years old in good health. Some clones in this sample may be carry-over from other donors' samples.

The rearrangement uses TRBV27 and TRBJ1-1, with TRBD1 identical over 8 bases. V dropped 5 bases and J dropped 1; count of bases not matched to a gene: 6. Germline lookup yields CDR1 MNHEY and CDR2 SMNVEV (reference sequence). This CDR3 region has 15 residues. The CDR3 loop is CASSPNRGKNTEAFF. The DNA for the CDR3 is TGTGCCAGCAGTCCTAACAGGGGGAAGAACACTGAAGCTTTCTTT.

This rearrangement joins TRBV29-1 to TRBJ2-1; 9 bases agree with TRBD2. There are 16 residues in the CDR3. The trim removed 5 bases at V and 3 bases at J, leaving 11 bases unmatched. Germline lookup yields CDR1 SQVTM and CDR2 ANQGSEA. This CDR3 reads CSVLEPTSGSYNEQFF. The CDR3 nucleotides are TGCAGCGTTCTAGAGCCGACTAGCGGAAGCTACAATGAGCAGTTCTTC.

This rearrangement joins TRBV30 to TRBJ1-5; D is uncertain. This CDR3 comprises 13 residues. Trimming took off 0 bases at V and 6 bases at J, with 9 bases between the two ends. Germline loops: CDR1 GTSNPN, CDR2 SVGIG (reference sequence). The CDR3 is CAWSVSFRQPQHF. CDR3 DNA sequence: TGTGCCTGGAGTGTCAGTTTCCGTCAGCCCCAGCATTTT.

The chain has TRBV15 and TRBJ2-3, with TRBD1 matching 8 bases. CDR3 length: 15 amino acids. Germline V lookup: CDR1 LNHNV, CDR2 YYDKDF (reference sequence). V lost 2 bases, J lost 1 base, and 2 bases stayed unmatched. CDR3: CATSRSRGRTDTQYF. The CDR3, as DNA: TGTGCCACCAGCAGATCCAGGGGGCGCACAGATACGCAGTATTTT.

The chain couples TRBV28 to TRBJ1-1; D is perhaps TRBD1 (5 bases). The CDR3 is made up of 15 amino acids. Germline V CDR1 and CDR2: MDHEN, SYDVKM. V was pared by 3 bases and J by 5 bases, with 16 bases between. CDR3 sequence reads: CASSLDLGGRTEAFF. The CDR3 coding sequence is TGTGCCAGCAGTTTGGACCTCGGGGGTCGGACTGAAGCTTTCTTT.

CDR3 amino acids: CASSYAGNNKAFF. CDR3 in DNA: TGTGCCAGCAGTTACGCGGGGAATAACAAAGCTTTCTTT. J is TRBJ1-1 and V is TRBV6-5; D is ambiguous. This CDR3 is built from 13 residues. V lost 2 bases to trimming and J lost 9 bases, with 13 bases between them. The germline gives CDR1 MNHEY, CDR2 SVGAGI.

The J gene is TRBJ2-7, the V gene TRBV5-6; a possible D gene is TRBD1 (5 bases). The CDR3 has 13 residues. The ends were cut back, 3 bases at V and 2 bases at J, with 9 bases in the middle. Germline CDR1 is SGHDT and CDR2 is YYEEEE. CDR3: CASSWGSTYEQYF. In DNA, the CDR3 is TGTGCCAGCAGCTGGGGCAGCACCTACGAGCAGTACTTC.

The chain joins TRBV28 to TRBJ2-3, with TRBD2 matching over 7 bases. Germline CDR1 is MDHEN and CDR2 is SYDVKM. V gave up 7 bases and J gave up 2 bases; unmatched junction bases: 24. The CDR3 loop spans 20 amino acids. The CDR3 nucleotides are TGTGCCAGCACCTCATTTCGGCTAGCGGATCCGATTCGGGTCACAGATACGCAGTATTTT. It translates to CASTSFRLADPIRVTDTQYF.

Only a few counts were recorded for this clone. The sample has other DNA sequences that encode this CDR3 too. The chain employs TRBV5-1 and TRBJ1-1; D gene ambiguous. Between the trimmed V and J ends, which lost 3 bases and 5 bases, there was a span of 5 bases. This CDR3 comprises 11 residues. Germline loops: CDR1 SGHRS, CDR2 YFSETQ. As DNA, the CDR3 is TGCGCCAGCAGCTATGGGACTGAAGCTTTCTTT. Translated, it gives CASSYGTEAFF.

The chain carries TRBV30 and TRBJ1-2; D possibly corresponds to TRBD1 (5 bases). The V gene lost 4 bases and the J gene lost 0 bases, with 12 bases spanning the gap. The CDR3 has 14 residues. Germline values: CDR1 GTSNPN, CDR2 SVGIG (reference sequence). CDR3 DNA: TGTGCCTGGACTAGCCTGGGGGCTAACTATGGCTACACCTTC. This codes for CAWTSLGANYGYTF.

DNA of the CDR3: TGCAGCGTTGAAGATCCGGGCGGCGGTCGCCCCCACTACAATGAGCAGTTCTTC. Translated: CSVEDPGGGRPHYNEQFF. The chain uses TRBV29-1 and TRBJ2-1; no firm D call. The V gene lost 0 bases and the J gene lost 3 bases, with 21 bases spanning the gap. The CDR3 covers 18 residues. Germline lookup yields CDR1 SQVTM and CDR2 ANQGSEA.

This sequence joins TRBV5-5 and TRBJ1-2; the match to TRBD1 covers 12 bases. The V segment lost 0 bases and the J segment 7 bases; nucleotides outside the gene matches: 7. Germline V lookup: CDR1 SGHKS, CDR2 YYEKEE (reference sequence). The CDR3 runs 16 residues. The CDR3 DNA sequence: TGTGCCAGCAGCTTGGGCCCGGGACAGGGGGCGATTGGCTACACCTTC. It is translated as CASSLGPGQGAIGYTF.

CDR3: CASKTDTGELFF. CDR3 coding DNA: TGTGCCAGTAAGACGGACACCGGGGAGCTGTTTTTT. The chain joins TRBV19 to TRBJ2-2; D gene uncertain. The CDR3 totals 12 residues. The germline V gene encodes CDR1 LNHDA and CDR2 SQIVND (reference sequence). V was shortened by 7 bases and J by 3 bases, with 6 bases between the two germline ends.

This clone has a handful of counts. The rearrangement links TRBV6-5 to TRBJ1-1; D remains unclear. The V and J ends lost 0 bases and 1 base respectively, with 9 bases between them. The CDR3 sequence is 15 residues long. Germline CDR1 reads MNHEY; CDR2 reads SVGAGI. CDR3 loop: CASSYSTLWNTEAFF. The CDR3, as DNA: TGTGCCAGCAGTTACTCGACACTCTGGAACACTGAAGCTTTCTTT.

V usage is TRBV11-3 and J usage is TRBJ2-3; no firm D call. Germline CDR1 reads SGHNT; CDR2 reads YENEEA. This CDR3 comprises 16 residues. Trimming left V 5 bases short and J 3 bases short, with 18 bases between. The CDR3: CASSAGPHDRTDTQYF. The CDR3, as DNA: TGTGCCAGCAGCGCCGGACCACATGACCGGACAGATACGCAGTATTTT. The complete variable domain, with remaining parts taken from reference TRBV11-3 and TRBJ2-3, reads EAGVVQSPRYKIIEKKQPVAFWCNPISGHNTLYWYLQNLGQGPELLIRYENEEAVDDSQLPKDRFSAERLKGVDSTLKIQPAELGDSAVYLCASSAGPHDRTDTQYFGPGTRLTVL.

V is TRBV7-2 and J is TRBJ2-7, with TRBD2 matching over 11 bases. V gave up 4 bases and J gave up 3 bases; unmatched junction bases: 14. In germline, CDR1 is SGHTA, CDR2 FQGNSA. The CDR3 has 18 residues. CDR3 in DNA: TGTGCCAGCAGCTCACCTTCCGGGACTAGCGGAGGCGGCTACGAGCAGTACTTC. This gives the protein CASSSPSGTSGGGYEQYF.